Each of the 25 T cell receptor beta chains below was sequenced from the same sample in a study of radiotherapy plus CTLA-4 blockade in lung cancer. Using immunoSEQ multiplex PCR, the repertoire was profiled, and TCRdb retains in-frame clones only, with some absent. Found here are about 62,000 clones, 70% to 80% of them singletons; the top ten hold 2.9%. The starting material was peripheral blood, obtained from a patient treated with radiotherapy plus ipilimumab. The receptors come from a human donor with non-small cell lung cancer who had a complete response to radiotherapy plus ipilimumab.

This sequence joins TRBV5-6 and TRBJ1-5; 7 bases fit TRBD1. J lost 2 bases, V lost 4 bases, and 3 bases had no gene match. Germline assignment: CDR1 SGHDT and CDR2 YYEEEE. This CDR3 region has 14 residues. CDR3 DNA: TGTGCCAGCAGCGACAGGGTAGGCAATCAGCCCCAGCATTTT. This gives the protein CASSDRVGNQPQHF.

The chain carries TRBV9 and TRBJ2-5; no clear D gene. The J call may be faulty, since TRBJ2-7 better matches the DNA end. CDR1 and CDR2 (germline): SGDLS, YYNGEE. The length of the CDR3 is 14 residues. In DNA, the CDR3 is TGTGCCAGCAGCGTATCAGGTTACTCCTACGAGCAGTACTTC. Translating it yields CASSVSGYSYEQYF.

CDR3 bases: TGTGCCAGCACCCAGGGGGGCTCCTACAATGAGCAGTTCTTC. Residues: CASTQGGSYNEQFF. This rearrangement joins TRBV6-6 to TRBJ2-1, with D maybe TRBD1 (7 bases). From germline, CDR1 is MNHNY and CDR2 SVGAGI (reference sequence). Trimming removed 7 bases from V and 0 bases from J, with 10 bases in between. The CDR3 spans 14 residues.

The chain links TRBV10-3 to TRBJ1-1; 8 bases are shared with TRBD1. Germline V lookup: CDR1 ENHRY, CDR2 SYGVKD. The CDR3 is 14 residues long. V gave up 6 bases and J gave up 5 bases; unmatched junction bases: 8. The CDR3 spells CAISQGASVTEAFF. CDR3 nucleotide sequence: TGTGCCATCAGCCAGGGGGCCTCGGTTACTGAAGCTTTCTTT.

The chain uses TRBV28 and TRBJ1-6, with D maybe TRBD1 (6 bases). V lost 8 bases to trimming and J lost 4 bases, with 15 bases between them. Germline-derived CDR1 and CDR2 are MDHEN and SYDVKM. This CDR3 has 15 residues. The CDR3 loop reads CASVDRSTYNSPLHF. The CDR3 bases are TGTGCCAGCGTTGACAGGTCTACTTATAATTCACCCCTCCACTTT.

The V call is TRBV9, the J call TRBJ2-3; TRBD2 matches at 8 bases. V trimming: 0 bases; J trimming: 2 bases; junction bases outside the gene matches: 5. In germline, CDR1 is SGDLS, CDR2 YYNGEE. The CDR3 has 16 amino acids. The CDR3 DNA follows: TGTGCCAGCAGCGTAGAGGGACTAGGGAACACAGATACGCAGTATTTT. It encodes CASSVEGLGNTDTQYF.

V gene TRBV4-3 combines with J gene TRBJ2-1; perhaps TRBD2 as D (5 bases). The CDR3 length is 14 residues. V lost 0 bases to trimming and J lost 9 bases, with 12 bases between them. Germline lookup yields CDR1 LGHNA and CDR2 YSLEER. This chain's CDR3 is CASSQEWTAGEQFF. The CDR3 bases are TGCGCCAGCAGCCAAGAGTGGACCGCGGGTGAGCAGTTCTTC.

V is TRBV28 and J is TRBJ2-3, with 8 positions matching TRBD2. V gave up 5 bases and J gave up 10 bases; unmatched junction bases: 17. CDR1 MDHEN and CDR2 SYDVKM come from the germline V gene. CDR3 length: 16 amino acids. This CDR3 is CASSPSLAGKRAAQYF. The CDR3, as DNA: TGTGCCAGCAGTCCCTCCCTAGCGGGTAAGCGTGCTGCGCAGTATTTT.

V is TRBV5-1 and J is TRBJ1-6; D uncertain. Germline CDR1 SGHRS, CDR2 YFSETQ. V was shortened by 2 bases and J by 5 bases, with 5 bases between the two germline ends. The CDR3 runs 13 residues. The chain's CDR3 is CASSLQNNSPLHF. DNA of the CDR3: TGCGCCAGCAGCTTACAGAATAATTCACCCCTCCACTTT.

J is TRBJ1-1 and V is TRBV5-1; TRBD1 matches 9 bases. Germline CDR1 is SGHRS and CDR2 is YFSETQ. V lost 6 bases, J lost 1 base, and 7 bases stayed unmatched. This CDR3 is built from 15 residues. The CDR3 nucleotides read TGCGCCAGCACTACAGGGGGCGCGTCGAACACTGAAGCTTTCTTT. As protein: CASTTGGASNTEAFF.

The CDR3 DNA reads as TGTGCCACCAGCAGGAGGGGAACTAGCGGGGTTTACAATGAGCAGTTCTTC. Translated: CATSRRGTSGVYNEQFF. V and J are TRBV15 and TRBJ2-1; 10 bases are a match to TRBD2. There are 17 residues in the CDR3. The V gene end was trimmed by 3 bases and the J gene end by 4 bases; junction bases not matched to a gene: 9. CDR1 and CDR2 (germline): LNHNV, YYDKDF (reference sequence).

The rearrangement links TRBV7-8 to TRBJ2-7; 9 bases are a match to TRBD1. Per the germline V gene, CDR1 is SGHVS and CDR2 is FQNEAQ. This CDR3 region has 13 residues. Germline trimming cut 7 bases from V and 7 bases from J; bases unmatched to any gene: 8. CDR3 residues: CASTWGQGREQYF. The CDR3 coding sequence is TGTGCCAGCACCTGGGGACAGGGCAGAGAGCAGTACTTC.

The rearrangement uses TRBV2 and TRBJ2-6, with TRBD1 matching 9 bases. Germline CDR1 SNHLY, CDR2 FYNNEI. After removal of 4 bases from V and 0 bases from J, the junction contained 16 bases not matched to a gene. This CDR3 has 21 amino acids. CDR3 amino acids: CASSGGTGIARQNSGANVLTF. CDR3 DNA: TGTGCCAGCAGTGGAGGGACAGGGATCGCCCGTCAGAACTCTGGGGCCAACGTCCTGACTTTC.

The J gene is TRBJ2-3, the V gene TRBV5-5; 8 bases map to TRBD2. Losses at the gene ends were 4 bases for V and 6 bases for J; bases not matched to a gene: 13. Per the germline V gene, CDR1 is SGHKS and CDR2 is YYEKEE (reference sequence). The CDR3 runs 16 residues. CDR3 sequence reads: CASSVRDYRTSDTQYF. CDR3 DNA: TGTGCCAGCAGCGTCCGGGACTACCGGACTAGCGATACGCAGTATTTT. Complete variable domain (other parts from reference TRBV5-5 and TRBJ2-3): DAGVTQSPTHLIKTRGQQVTLRCSPISGHKSVSWYQQVLGQGPQFIFQYYEKEERGRGNFPDRFSARQFPNYSSELNVNALLLGDSALYLCASSVRDYRTSDTQYFGPGTRLTVL.

This sequence joins TRBV11-2 and TRBJ2-7, with TRBD2 matching 14 bases. The V gene end was trimmed by 5 bases and the J gene end by 1 base; junction bases not matched to a gene: 1. CDR3 length: 15 amino acids. The V gene's germline CDR1 is SGHAT and CDR2 FQNNGV. The CDR3: CASSRTSGGSYEQYF. CDR3 bases: TGTGCCAGCAGCCGGACTAGCGGGGGGTCCTACGAGCAGTACTTC.

This clone has just a few counts. The genes are TRBV7-2 and TRBJ2-2, with 9 positions matching TRBD1. The V segment lost 3 bases and the J segment 1 base; nucleotides outside the gene matches: 0. There are 15 residues in the CDR3. Looked up from germline, CDR1 is SGHTA and CDR2 is FQGNSA. Here the CDR3 reads CASSLGQGNTGELFF. DNA of the CDR3: TGTGCCAGCAGCTTGGGACAGGGGAACACCGGGGAGCTGTTTTTT.

This chain uses TRBV19 with TRBJ1-1; D remains ambiguous. V lost 1 base and J 0 bases, leaving 9 bases between the germline ends. CDR3 length equals 15 residues. Germline CDR1 LNHDA, CDR2 SQIVND (reference sequence). CDR3 loop: CASSIGAFMNTEAFF. The CDR3 bases are TGTGCCAGTAGTATAGGGGCATTCATGAACACTGAAGCTTTCTTT.

The CDR3 sequence: CASRDSAVGPGNTIYF. The CDR3 nucleotides are TGTGCCAGTAGGGACTCAGCCGTCGGTCCCGGAAACACCATATATTTT. The chain is built from TRBV19 and TRBJ1-3; no clear D gene. The CDR3 consists of 16 residues. CDR1 LNHDA and CDR2 SQIVND come from the germline V gene (reference sequence). Between the trimmed V and J ends, which lost 6 bases and 4 bases, there was a span of 19 bases. The full variable domain, rest sourced from reference TRBV19 and TRBJ1-3, is DGGITQSPKYLFRKEGQNVTLSCEQNLNHDAMYWYRQDPGQGLRLIYYSQIVNDFQKGDIAEGYSVSREKKESFPLTVTSAQKNPTAFYLCASRDSAVGPGNTIYFGEGSWLTVV.

This chain uses TRBV11-2 with TRBJ2-5; 9 bases are a match to TRBD2. The germline V gene has CDR1 SGHAT and CDR2 FQNNGV. The CDR3 consists of 16 residues. With 3 bases clipped from V and 5 bases from J, the junction kept 10 bases outside the gene matches. The CDR3 nucleotides are TGTGCCAGCAGCTTCATAGCGGGGGCCCGCGGGGAGACCCAGTACTTC. It is translated as CASSFIAGARGETQYF. Filled out from reference TRBV11-2 and TRBJ2-5, the complete variable domain reads EAGVAQSPRYKIIEKRQSVAFWCNPISGHATLYWYQQILGQGPKLLIQFQNNGVVDDSQLPKDRFSAERLKGVDSTLKIQPAKLEDSAVYLCASSFIAGARGETQYFGPGTRLLVL.

This clone has a single count. The genes are TRBV5-8 and TRBJ1-2; TRBD1 matches 7 bases. J was trimmed by 0 bases and V by 0 bases; bases with no gene match: 2. The CDR3 totals 15 residues. In germline, CDR1 is SGHTS, CDR2 YDEGEE. The CDR3 coding sequence is TGTGCCAGCAGCTTGGCCGGGACAGCTAACTATGGCTACACCTTC. Translated: CASSLAGTANYGYTF.

The chain joins TRBV28 to TRBJ1-4; D is perhaps TRBD1 (6 bases). Trimming shortened V by 5 bases and J by 4 bases, and 14 bases separated the two germline ends. The CDR3 extends over 15 amino acids. Looked up from germline, CDR1 is MDHEN and CDR2 is SYDVKM. The CDR3 coding sequence is TGTGCCAGCAGTGGAGAGACAGGACTTAATGAAAAACTGTTTTTT. This codes for CASSGETGLNEKLFF.

V is TRBV4-1 and J is TRBJ1-6; D gene uncertain. Trimming removed 0 bases at V and 5 bases at J, with 17 bases between. The CDR3 spans 18 residues. CDR1 MGHRA and CDR2 YSYEKL come from the germline V gene. CDR3 residues: CASSQDPREGIDNSPLHF. In DNA, the CDR3 is TGCGCCAGCAGCCAAGACCCTCGGGAGGGAATTGATAATTCACCCCTCCACTTT.

This clone was seen only a few times. V gene TRBV5-4 combines with J gene TRBJ1-3; weak D call: TRBD1 (6 bases). Trimming pared 3 bases from V and 3 bases from J, leaving 10 bases between. This CDR3 has 14 residues. The germline V gene has CDR1 SGHNT and CDR2 YYREEE (reference sequence). The CDR3 sequence: CASSSQGRGNTIYF. CDR3 DNA: TGTGCCAGCAGCTCACAGGGACGTGGAAACACCATATATTTT.

The chain uses TRBV5-4 and TRBJ2-1, with 9 bases that match TRBD2. The CDR3 is 15 residues long. With 1 base clipped from V and 6 bases from J, the junction kept 5 bases outside the gene matches. Looked up from germline, CDR1 is SGHNT and CDR2 is YYREEE (reference sequence). CDR3 region: CASSLPGLAGNEQFF. CDR3 sequence (DNA): TGTGCCAGCAGCTTGCCGGGACTAGCAGGCAATGAGCAGTTCTTC.

This clone was observed a handful of times. This rearrangement joins TRBV16 to TRBJ1-5; D perhaps matches TRBD1 (6 bases). V lost 5 bases, J lost 2 bases, and 10 bases lay in between. The CDR3 spans 14 residues. From germline, CDR1 is KGHSY and CDR2 FQNENV. The DNA of the CDR3 is TGTGCCAGCAGCGTTCGACAGGGCAATCAGCCCCAGCATTTT. It codes for CASSVRQGNQPQHF.